Below, 22 T cell receptor beta chains from the same sample are listed, as sequenced in a study of OX40 agonist ivuxolimab in advanced cancers. Preparation of the library involved the immunoSEQ multiplex PCR assay. TCRdb took over this immuneACCESS table, retaining in-frame rearrangements with V and J assigned. Such tables are incomplete; in checked studies, under half of the missing clones stem from an unresolved V gene, and the remainder is unexplained. The sample table shows around 94,000 clones, and approximately 85% are seen once. The ten largest clones represent about 4.1% of the sample. This specimen was CD4+ or CD8+ T cells sorted from blood, taken in a trial of the OX40 agonist ivuxolimab. Source of these receptors: an adult with an advanced solid tumor such as melanoma, head and neck, liver or kidney cancer.

The rearrangement joins TRBV27 to TRBJ2-1, with 9 positions matching TRBD2. The V gene's germline CDR1 is MNHEY and CDR2 SMNVEV (reference sequence). The CDR3 contains 13 residues. With 3 bases clipped from V and 9 bases from J, the junction kept 3 bases outside the gene matches. CDR3 coding DNA: TGTGCCAGCAGTTTGGCTAGCGGGACTGAGCAGTTCTTC. Residues: CASSLASGTEQFF.

This chain links TRBV11-3 with TRBJ2-7; D ambiguous. This CDR3 region has 14 residues. Trimming cost V 5 bases and J 0 bases, with 11 bases left between them. Germline V lookup: CDR1 SGHNT, CDR2 YENEEA. The CDR3 region has the DNA TGTGCCAGCAGCCCATTTATTAGCTCCTACGAGCAGTACTTC. It specifies CASSPFISSYEQYF. The entire variable domain, with the rest obtained from reference TRBV11-3 and TRBJ2-7, is as follows: EAGVVQSPRYKIIEKKQPVAFWCNPISGHNTLYWYLQNLGQGPELLIRYENEEAVDDSQLPKDRFSAERLKGVDSTLKIQPAELGDSAVYLCASSPFISSYEQYFGPGTRLTVT.

The chain joins TRBV6-4 to TRBJ1-1; D unresolved. V gave up 11 bases and J gave up 1 base, with 23 bases separating them. The CDR3 consists of 16 residues. Germline loops: CDR1 MRHNA, CDR2 SNTAGT. The CDR3 sequence: CARRSNALWGNTEAFF. The CDR3 DNA reads TGTGCCCGCCGTTCAAATGCCCTGTGGGGGAACACTGAAGCTTTCTTT.

The gene calls are TRBV19 and TRBJ2-6; perhaps TRBD1 as D (6 bases). CDR1 and CDR2 from the germline V gene are LNHDA and SQIVND (reference sequence). Trimming pared 6 bases from V and 0 bases from J, leaving 12 bases between. The CDR3 spans 16 residues. CDR3 residues: CASRRTVFSGANVLTF. In nucleotides, the CDR3 is TGTGCCAGTAGAAGGACAGTATTCTCTGGGGCCAACGTCCTGACTTTC.

V usage is TRBV6-5 and J usage is TRBJ2-1, with a weak D call TRBD2 (5 bases). CDR1 MNHEY and CDR2 SVGAGI come from the germline V gene. Trimming removed 0 bases from V and 9 bases from J, with 12 bases in between. The CDR3 runs 14 residues. This CDR3 is CASSYSAADGEQFF. The CDR3 DNA reads TGTGCCAGCAGTTACTCAGCGGCCGACGGTGAGCAGTTCTTC.

The genes are TRBV5-1 and TRBJ2-5, with 7 nucleotides matching TRBD1. Near its end, the DNA agrees better with TRBJ2-7, so the J call may be wrong. The germline CDR1 and CDR2 sequences are SGHRS and YFSETQ. This CDR3 region has 16 residues. The CDR3 region has the DNA TGCGCCAGCAGCTTGGAAGGCAGGGGGTTCCTTAACGAGCAGTACTTC. Protein sequence: CASSLEGRGFLNEQYF.

The gene calls are TRBV7-9 and TRBJ1-1, with TRBD1 matching over 7 bases. This CDR3 comprises 15 residues. Germline trimming cut 3 bases from V and 4 bases from J; bases unmatched to any gene: 8. Germline CDR1 SEHNR, CDR2 FQNEAQ (reference sequence). CDR3 sequence (DNA): TGTGCCAGCAGCTTCCCCCTGGACAGGCTCACTGAAGCTTTCTTT. It encodes CASSFPLDRLTEAFF.

The rearrangement joins TRBV28 to TRBJ2-7; 7 nucleotides align to TRBD2. J was trimmed by 1 base and V by 6 bases; bases with no gene match: 9. Germline V lookup: CDR1 MDHEN, CDR2 SYDVKM. The CDR3 sequence is 15 residues long. CDR3 protein: CASRPGGSRSYEQYF. As DNA, the CDR3 is TGTGCCAGCAGACCCGGCGGGAGTAGATCCTACGAGCAGTACTTC.

The chain is built from TRBV5-1 and TRBJ2-2; 9 bases fit TRBD2. Germline V gene data show CDR1 as SGHRS and CDR2 as YFSETQ. J gave up 2 bases and V 1 base, and 3 bases lay outside the gene matches. The CDR3 has 16 residues. CDR3 amino acids: CASSLLTSGNTGELFF. The CDR3 DNA follows: TGCGCCAGCAGCTTGTTGACTAGCGGCAACACCGGGGAGCTGTTTTTT. The whole variable domain, filled in from reference TRBV5-1 and TRBJ2-2, reads KAGVTQTPRYLIKTRGQQVTLSCSPISGHRSVSWYQQTPGQGLQFLFEYFSETQRNKGNFPGRFSGRQFSNSRSEMNVSTLELGDSALYLCASSLLTSGNTGELFFGEGSRLTVL.

V gene TRBV4-1 combines with J gene TRBJ1-5; D unclear. V was trimmed by 0 bases and J by 5 bases, leaving 20 bases between them. Germline CDR1 and CDR2: MGHRA and YSYEKL. The CDR3 has 18 residues. The CDR3 DNA reads TGCGCCAGCAGCCAAGAACCAGTTGTCCAGCGCCTACATCAGCCCCAGCATTTT. Its protein is CASSQEPVVQRLHQPQHF.

A word on this clone: One end of the junction fails to match germline, which may point to a read error. This chain links TRBV19 with TRBJ2-3; D uncertain. The germline gives CDR1 LNHDA, CDR2 SQIVND (reference sequence). CDR3 length: 13 amino acids. DNA for the CDR3: TGTGCCAGTCGTATGTCGGCCACAGATACGCAGTATTTT. Amino acid sequence: CASRMSATDTQYF. Filled out from reference TRBV19 and TRBJ2-3, the complete variable domain reads DGGITQSPKYLFRKEGQNVTLSCEQNLNHDAMYWYRQDPGQGLRLIYYSQIVNDFQKGDIAEGYSVSREKKESFPLTVTSAQKNPTAFYLCASRMSATDTQYFGPGTRLTVL.

The chain couples TRBV6-4 to TRBJ2-1; a possible D gene is TRBD2 (5 bases). Germline CDR1 reads MRHNA; CDR2 reads SNTAGT. This CDR3 has 14 amino acids. Between the trimmed V and J ends, which lost 6 bases and 7 bases, there was a span of 16 bases. The CDR3: CASRRTPSSNEQFF. In DNA form, the CDR3 reads TGTGCCAGCAGAAGGACTCCTTCTTCAAATGAGCAGTTCTTC.

The chain recombines TRBV11-2 with TRBJ2-3, with TRBD2 matching 10 bases. J was trimmed by 4 bases and V by 0 bases; bases with no gene match: 4. This CDR3 is 16 amino acids long. In germline, CDR1 is SGHAT, CDR2 FQNNGV. CDR3: CASSLDLAGASDTQYF. DNA of the CDR3: TGTGCCAGCAGCTTAGACCTAGCGGGAGCATCAGATACGCAGTATTTT.

The gene calls are TRBV19 and TRBJ1-3; the D is unclear. V was pared by 3 bases and J by 1 base, with 10 bases between. The CDR3 is made up of 15 amino acids. Germline CDR1 reads LNHDA; CDR2 reads SQIVND (reference sequence). CDR3 in DNA: TGTGCCAGTAGTATTTCTCACAGTTCTGGAAACACCATATATTTT. It specifies CASSISHSSGNTIYF. Using reference TRBV19 and TRBJ1-3 for the parts outside the CDR3, the full variable domain is DGGITQSPKYLFRKEGQNVTLSCEQNLNHDAMYWYRQDPGQGLRLIYYSQIVNDFQKGDIAEGYSVSREKKESFPLTVTSAQKNPTAFYLCASSISHSSGNTIYFGEGSWLTVV.

The CDR3 spells CASSEGDRVMVGELFF. The CDR3, as DNA: TGCGCCAGCAGTGAGGGGGACAGGGTGATGGTCGGGGAGCTGTTTTTT. This rearrangement joins TRBV10-2 to TRBJ2-2, with 9 bases identical to TRBD1. The CDR3 is made up of 16 amino acids. Germline CDR1 is WSHSY and CDR2 is SAAADI. V dropped 2 bases and J dropped 7; count of bases not matched to a gene: 8.

The J gene is TRBJ1-1, the V gene TRBV4-3; possibly TRBD1 for D (5 bases). Germline CDR1 is LGHNA and CDR2 is YSLEER. Trimming pared 0 bases from V and 3 bases from J, leaving 8 bases between. The CDR3 length is 14 residues. CDR3 residues: CASSQERGDTEAFF. The DNA for the CDR3 is TGCGCCAGCAGCCAAGAAAGAGGGGACACTGAAGCTTTCTTT.

V gene TRBV5-1 combines with J gene TRBJ2-7, with 8 bases lining up with TRBD1. Trimming removed 4 bases from V and 6 bases from J; junction bases left unmatched: 12. CDR3 length: 15 residues. Germline V CDR1 and CDR2: SGHRS, YFSETQ. The DNA for the CDR3 is TGCGCCAGCAGCCCTCTAGGGACAGGTCCCTCCGAGCAGTACTTC. It codes for CASSPLGTGPSEQYF.

This clone was observed a single time. V usage is TRBV28 and J usage is TRBJ2-1; D not certain. CDR1 and CDR2 from the germline V gene are MDHEN and SYDVKM. This CDR3 has 14 residues. The V and J ends lost 5 bases and 7 bases respectively, with 15 bases between them. CDR3 sequence: CASSPSSTVNEQFF. The DNA of the CDR3 is TGTGCCAGCAGTCCCTCATCAACAGTAAATGAGCAGTTCTTC. The whole variable domain, remainder taken from reference TRBV28 and TRBJ2-1, is DVKVTQSSRYLVKRTGEKVFLECVQDMDHENMFWYRQDPGLGLRLIYFSYDVKMKEKGDIPEGYSVSREKKERFSLILESASTNQTSMYLCASSPSSTVNEQFFGPGTRLTVL.

The chain carries TRBV5-1 and TRBJ1-1; no reliable D call. The CDR3 length is 12 residues. Trimming left V 5 bases short and J 1 base short, with 6 bases between. Germline CDR1 SGHRS, CDR2 YFSETQ. In DNA form, the CDR3 reads TGCGCCAGCAGGAAACAGAACACTGAAGCTTTCTTT. Its translation: CASRKQNTEAFF.

The chain couples TRBV27 to TRBJ2-7, with D tentatively TRBD2 (5 bases). V was cut by 5 bases and J by 3 bases, with 14 bases left in between. Per germline, CDR1 MNHEY and CDR2 SMNVEV (reference sequence). The CDR3 loop spans 14 amino acids. The CDR3 DNA reads TGTGCCAGCAGTCCCCGGGGAGTGAACTACGAGCAGTACTTC. Its translation: CASSPRGVNYEQYF.

V gene TRBV4-1 combines with J gene TRBJ2-1; TRBD1 matches 7 bases. Germline V gives CDR1 MGHRA, CDR2 YSYEKL. J lost 2 bases, V lost 0 bases, and 1 base had no gene match. There are 15 residues in the CDR3. The CDR3 DNA sequence: TGCGCCAGCAGCCAAGAAGGGACAGCCTACAATGAGCAGTTCTTC. Its translation is CASSQEGTAYNEQFF.

This chain links TRBV10-3 with TRBJ2-7, with 7 nucleotides matching TRBD2. Germline loops: CDR1 ENHRY, CDR2 SYGVKD. This CDR3 contains 14 residues. Unmatched junction bases numbered 9, after V lost 6 bases and J lost 4 bases. The CDR3 DNA reads as TGTGCCATCAGCGAAACTAGCGTTCCGTACGAGCAGTACTTC. Its translation is CAISETSVPYEQYF.